This TCR beta chain was sequenced during a study of graft-versus-host responses after intestinal transplantation. Generated by immunoSEQ multiplex PCR, the TCRdb table keeps only in-frame clones and is missing some. The table records about 47,000 clones, 80% to 95% of them present only once. V was clipped by 6 bases and J by 4 bases; unmatched bases: 5. The germline V gene encodes CDR1 MNHEY and CDR2 SVGAGI. This CDR3 is 14 amino acids long. The source of this sequence is a human patient who received an intestinal transplant, so some T cells may come from the graft donor. The sample in question was PBMCs, obtained roughly 760 days after a first intestinal transplant, on the day of a second. This chain connects TRBV6-5 to TRBJ2-5; 10 bases align to TRBD1. The CDR3 DNA reads as TGTGCCAGCAGCACTGACAGGGGGCTAGAGACCCAGTACTTC. It encodes CASSTDRGLETQYF.